The 23 T cell receptor beta chains listed next were all sequenced from one sample in a study of long-term antiretroviral therapy in people with HIV. Running of the v3.0 immunoSEQ assay took place at survey level. The protocol was immunoSEQ multiplex PCR, while the TCRdb copy is restricted to in-frame clones and leaves out a portion. This sample has about 19,000 clones, with around 74% found just once. This specimen was unsorted PBMCs, taken at the start of antiretroviral therapy, before treatment. The receptors here all came from a man aged 18 to 29 with HIV.

This clone has a single count. This sequence joins TRBV7-9 and TRBJ2-5; D possibly corresponds to TRBD2 (6 bases). This CDR3 is 14 amino acids long. V dropped 5 bases and J dropped 2 bases, with 12 bases sitting between them. The germline V gene has CDR1 SEHNR and CDR2 FQNEAQ (reference sequence). CDR3 amino acids: CASSRGTEQETQYF. CDR3 sequence (DNA): TGTGCCAGCAGCCGGGGGACGGAACAAGAGACCCAGTACTTC.

The rearrangement uses TRBV11-2 and TRBJ2-5; unclear D gene. Between the trimmed V and J ends, which lost 3 bases and 4 bases, there was a span of 15 bases. Per germline, CDR1 SGHAT and CDR2 FQNNGV. CDR3 size: 15 residues. DNA of the CDR3: TGTGCCAGCAGCTTCGGTGTTAAGATCATAGAGACCCAGTACTTC. This translates into CASSFGVKIIETQYF.

The gene calls are TRBV7-9 and TRBJ1-5; D not resolved. Per the germline V gene, CDR1 is SEHNR and CDR2 is FQNEAQ (reference sequence). Trimming removed 3 bases at V and 10 bases at J, with 13 bases between. The CDR3 has 13 residues. This CDR3 reads CASSFGMDSPQHF. DNA for the CDR3: TGTGCCAGCAGCTTCGGGATGGATTCACCCCAGCATTTT.

The gene calls are TRBV29-1 and TRBJ2-7, with TRBD1 matching 8 bases. Trimming removed 6 bases from V and 5 bases from J; junction bases left unmatched: 3. CDR1 and CDR2 (germline): SQVTM, ANQGSEA. The CDR3 totals 11 residues. This CDR3 is CSVAGGNEQYF. The CDR3 bases are TGCAGCGTCGCAGGGGGCAACGAGCAGTACTTC.

The chain joins TRBV4-2 to TRBJ1-1; TRBD1 is a possible D gene (6 bases). The CDR3 length is 14 residues. Looked up from germline, CDR1 is LGHNA and CDR2 is YNFKEQ. V was pared by 0 bases and J by 4 bases, with 9 bases between. CDR3 DNA: TGTGCCAGCAGCCAAGATGGGGGGCCCACTGAAGCTTTCTTT. This translates into CASSQDGGPTEAFF.

This chain links TRBV4-1 with TRBJ2-7; 8 bases map to TRBD1. The germline gives CDR1 MGHRA, CDR2 YSYEKL. The CDR3 totals 15 residues. Trimming at V came to 4 bases and at J to 5 bases, leaving 10 bases not matched to a gene. The CDR3 loop is CASSLRQGTFNEQYF. The DNA for the CDR3 is TGCGCCAGCAGCCTCCGACAGGGGACGTTCAACGAGCAGTACTTC.

J is TRBJ1-1 and V is TRBV10-3; D possibly corresponds to TRBD1 (5 bases). CDR1 and CDR2 from the germline V gene are ENHRY and SYGVKD. With 4 bases removed from V and 1 base from J, the gap between germline ends came to 10 bases. There are 14 residues in the CDR3. The CDR3 here is CAISAWDPNTEAFF. The CDR3 bases are TGTGCCATCAGTGCCTGGGACCCGAACACTGAAGCTTTCTTT.

The V and J genes are TRBV2 and TRBJ1-5; a weak D match, TRBD1 (6 bases). Trimming removed 6 bases from V and 1 base from J, with 13 bases in between. The CDR3 runs to 15 residues. Germline CDR1 and CDR2: SNHLY and FYNNEI. The CDR3 DNA follows: TGTGCCAGCAGGGGAATAGGACAGAGCAATCAGCCCCAGCATTTT. It encodes CASRGIGQSNQPQHF.

The chain carries TRBV18 and TRBJ1-2; D gene uncertain. In germline, CDR1 is KGHSH, CDR2 LQKENI. This CDR3 region has 15 residues. The germline V and J ends were trimmed by 2 bases and 4 bases, with 14 bases remaining between them. CDR3 sequence reads: CASSPGGTSRYGYTF. CDR3 coding DNA: TGTGCCAGCTCACCAGGCGGCACAAGCCGCTATGGCTACACCTTC.

The rearrangement links TRBV27 to TRBJ2-1; D is perhaps TRBD2 (5 bases). The CDR3 totals 15 residues. Germline lookup yields CDR1 MNHEY and CDR2 SMNVEV (reference sequence). Trimming cost V 5 bases and J 5 bases, with 16 bases left between them. CDR3 loop: CASSQRLRQDNEQFF. The CDR3, as DNA: TGTGCCAGCAGTCAGCGGCTGCGACAAGACAATGAGCAGTTCTTC.

Here the CDR3 DNA reads TGCGCCAGCAGCCCCTCATCGACAGGATCCACCGGGGAGCTGTTTTTT. The encoded protein is CASSPSSTGSTGELFF. J is TRBJ2-2 and V is TRBV4-1; D is perhaps TRBD1 (6 bases). CDR3 length: 16 amino acids. Trimming pared 4 bases from V and 4 bases from J, leaving 16 bases between. Looked up from germline, CDR1 is MGHRA and CDR2 is YSYEKL.

J is TRBJ1-4 and V is TRBV18; D perhaps matches TRBD1 (5 bases). The V gene lost 0 bases and the J gene lost 1 base, with 6 bases spanning the gap. The CDR3 spans 15 residues. Germline V gene sequence: CDR1 KGHSH, CDR2 LQKENI. The CDR3 region has the DNA TGTGCCAGCTCACCACCAGGGGTAACTAATGAAAAACTGTTTTTT. Its protein product is CASSPPGVTNEKLFF.

A single count supports this clone. This chain joins TRBV28 and TRBJ1-5; TRBD1 aligns across 7 bases. Germline trimming cut 9 bases from V and 2 bases from J; bases unmatched to any gene: 10. Germline loops: CDR1 MDHEN, CDR2 SYDVKM. This CDR3 spans 15 amino acids. The CDR3 region has the DNA TGTGCCAGTGTGAACAGGGGCGTGGGCAATCAGCCCCAGCATTTT. It codes for CASVNRGVGNQPQHF.

This rearrangement joins TRBV19 to TRBJ2-2; 9 bases are a match to TRBD2. This CDR3 is 15 amino acids long. Germline lookup yields CDR1 LNHDA and CDR2 SQIVND (reference sequence). With V trimmed by 6 bases and J by 4 bases, 6 bases remained unmatched. The CDR3 DNA reads TGTGCCAGTAGCCCGACTAGCGGAACCACCGGGGAGCTGTTTTTT. Amino acids: CASSPTSGTTGELFF.

The chain has TRBV6-6 and TRBJ2-2; D call uncertain. Trimming removed 6 bases from V and 6 bases from J, with 11 bases in between. This CDR3 has 13 amino acids. CDR1 and CDR2 (germline): MNHNY, SVGAGI (reference sequence). For the CDR3, the DNA is TGTGCCAGCAGATCCTTAAACGCCGGGGAGCTGTTTTTT. It yields the protein CASRSLNAGELFF.

The rearrangement joins TRBV7-9 to TRBJ1-2, with a tentative D call TRBD1 (5 bases). There are 12 residues in the CDR3. V was trimmed by 1 base and J by 14 bases, leaving 14 bases between them. Germline V lookup: CDR1 SEHNR, CDR2 FQNEAQ (reference sequence). The CDR3 DNA reads as TGTGCCAGCAGCTTAGGCTCAGGTGACAGTACCTTC. Amino acids: CASSLGSGDSTF.

The gene calls are TRBV5-1 and TRBJ2-2, with 7 positions matching TRBD1. J was trimmed by 8 bases and V by 2 bases; bases with no gene match: 6. Germline V gene data show CDR1 as SGHRS and CDR2 as YFSETQ. The CDR3 is made up of 14 amino acids. CDR3 sequence reads: CASSLRGQVGELFF. DNA for the CDR3: TGCGCCAGCAGCTTAAGAGGACAGGTTGGGGAGCTGTTTTTT.

The rearrangement uses TRBV7-9 and TRBJ2-7, with 7 nucleotides matching TRBD1. Germline assignment: CDR1 SEHNR and CDR2 FQNEAQ (reference sequence). The CDR3 spans 15 residues. V was clipped by 5 bases and J by 1 base; unmatched bases: 8. The CDR3: CASSTSRQGSYEQYF. The CDR3 nucleotides read TGTGCCAGCAGCACCTCGCGACAGGGATCCTACGAGCAGTACTTC.

The chain joins TRBV7-2 to TRBJ1-4; D unresolved. CDR1 is SGHTA, CDR2 FQGNSA, per germline. V shed 5 bases and J shed 3 bases, with 10 bases lying between them. This CDR3 spans 14 amino acids. The CDR3 DNA is TGTGCCAGCAGCGAGGGAAGTCCTAATGAAAAACTGTTTTTT. Translated, it gives CASSEGSPNEKLFF.

The rearrangement uses TRBV9 and TRBJ2-3; D remains ambiguous. From germline, CDR1 is SGDLS and CDR2 YYNGEE. This CDR3 spans 13 amino acids. Trimming removed 2 bases at V and 6 bases at J, with 10 bases between. CDR3 in DNA: TGTGCCAGCAGCGTTGGGTTTTTCGATACGCAGTATTTT. This codes for CASSVGFFDTQYF.

The chain combines TRBV18 with TRBJ2-7; 10 bases are a match to TRBD1. The germline V gene encodes CDR1 KGHSH and CDR2 LQKENI. The CDR3 is made up of 14 amino acids. V was clipped by 5 bases and J by 6 bases; unmatched bases: 7. CDR3: CASSGDRGISEQYF. The CDR3 DNA sequence: TGTGCCAGCTCAGGGGACAGGGGAATCAGCGAGCAGTACTTC.

The V gene is TRBV28, the J gene TRBJ2-7; 8 nucleotides align to TRBD1. J was trimmed by 6 bases and V by 2 bases; bases with no gene match: 12. The CDR3 has 16 residues. The germline CDR1 and CDR2 sequences are MDHEN and SYDVKM. In DNA form, the CDR3 reads TGTGCCAGCAGTTTAGGGGGACAGGTGCTCGTAAGCGAGCAGTACTTC. Protein sequence: CASSLGGQVLVSEQYF.

This sequence joins TRBV7-9 and TRBJ2-3, with D perhaps TRBD2 (6 bases). The germline gives CDR1 SEHNR, CDR2 FQNEAQ (reference sequence). V was cut by 9 bases and J by 0 bases, with 19 bases left in between. This CDR3 comprises 16 residues. The CDR3, as DNA: TGTGCCAGTTTCGGCGGTGGGGGGTCTAGCACAGATACGCAGTATTTT. This encodes CASFGGGGSSTDTQYF.